The sequence of this T cell receptor beta chain was determined in a study of a mutant IDH1 vaccine in newly diagnosed glioma. At the level of the study: Earlier care involved radiotherapy, temozolomide, or both, and the majority received both.

The table came from immunoSEQ multiplex PCR; TCRdb's copy has only in-frame clones and leaves some out. The repertoire holds 75,000 to 80,000 clones, with roughly 90% as singletons. About this clone itself: Antigen specificity is unknown.

Indicated time point: week 5, during vaccination. Doses comprised 300 ug of mutant IDH1 20-mer peptide each, plus topical imiquimod. V lost 3 bases to trimming and J lost 1 base; unmatched junction nucleotides: 6. Germline assignment: CDR1 KGHSY and CDR2 FQNENV. The CDR3 consists of 16 residues. The sequence came from a woman aged 45 to 65 with glioma. This sample comprised PBMCs, obtained from a glioma patient whose treatment included an IDH1 peptide vaccine. The chain carries TRBV16 and TRBJ2-1; TRBD2 aligns across 7 bases. The CDR3 reads CASSHRPSGSYNEQFF. CDR3 DNA: TGTGCCAGCAGCCACCGACCTAGCGGATCCTACAATGAGCAGTTCTTC.